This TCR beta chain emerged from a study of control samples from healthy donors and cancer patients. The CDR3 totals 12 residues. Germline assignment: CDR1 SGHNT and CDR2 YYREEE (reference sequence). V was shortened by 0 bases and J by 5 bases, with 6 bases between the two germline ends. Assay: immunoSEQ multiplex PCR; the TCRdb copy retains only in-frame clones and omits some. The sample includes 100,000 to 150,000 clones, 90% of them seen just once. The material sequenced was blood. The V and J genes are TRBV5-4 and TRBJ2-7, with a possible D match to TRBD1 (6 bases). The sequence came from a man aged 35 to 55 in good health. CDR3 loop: CASSLDRDEQYF. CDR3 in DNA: TGTGCCAGCAGCTTGGACAGGGACGAGCAGTACTTC.